These 29 T cell receptor beta chains were all obtained from the same sample, sequenced in a study of T cells in severe cutaneous drug reactions. Sequenced patients had Stevens-Johnson syndrome or toxic epidermal necrolysis caused by carbamazepine. Libraries were made by iRepertoire multiplex PCR with TCR subtype-specific primers for bulk and single-cell sequencing. TCRdb reworked the multiplex PCR reads into one entry per CDR3 protein, no DNA. The sample has just over 20,000 distinct CDR3 sequences; the top ten hold 6.5% to 8%. Material for sequencing was PBMCs. These receptor sequences come from a human donor with toxic epidermal necrolysis, a severe cutaneous drug reaction.

The rearrangement uses TRBV28 and TRBJ2-3; TCRdb designates TRBD2, a call that cannot be tested without DNA. From germline, CDR1 is MDHEN and CDR2 SYDVKM. The CDR3 contains 15 residues. CDR3: CASSFAAGITDTQYF.

The chain recombines TRBV20-1 with TRBJ1-6. Germline values: CDR1 DFQATT, CDR2 SNEGSKA (reference sequence). This CDR3 comprises 13 residues. CDR3 region: CSAQLGPRAPLHF.

This clonotype is deemed medium-sized (0.01 to 0.1%) by its frequency. This chain uses TRBV30 with TRBJ1-5; the D call from TCRdb, TRBD1, cannot be confirmed without DNA. CDR1 and CDR2 from the germline V gene are GTSNPN and SVGIG (reference sequence). The CDR3 is made up of 15 amino acids. The CDR3 reads CAWSETGYSNQPQHF.

The J gene is TRBJ2-1, the V gene TRBV3-1. Per germline, CDR1 LGHDT and CDR2 YNNKEL (reference sequence). This CDR3 region has 16 residues. This CDR3 is CASSQGGVFSYNEQFF.

J is TRBJ2-3 and V is TRBV5-6. Germline V CDR1 and CDR2: SGHDT, YYEEEE. The CDR3 runs to 11 residues. This CDR3 is CASSTTDTQYF. The full variable domain, completed using reference TRBV5-6 and TRBJ2-3, is DAGVTQSPTHLIKTRGQQVTLRCSPKSGHDTVSWYQQALGQGPQFIFQYYEEEERQRGNFPDRFSGHQFPNYSSELNVNALLLGDSALYLCASSTTDTQYFGPGTRLTVL.

J is TRBJ2-1 and V is TRBV24-1; the D gene TCRdb calls, TRBD2, cannot be checked with no DNA. Germline V gene lookup returns CDR1 KGHDR and CDR2 SFDVKD. The CDR3 has 16 residues. CDR3 in amino acids: CATSDLSGPTDNEQFF.

This chain uses TRBV14 with TRBJ2-3. The CDR3 is made up of 14 amino acids. Germline lookup yields CDR1 SGHDN and CDR2 FVKESK. CDR3 in amino acids: CASSPLDSTDTQYF. The entire variable domain, with the rest obtained from reference TRBV14 and TRBJ2-3, is as follows: EAGVTQFPSHSVIEKGQTVTLRCDPISGHDNLYWYRRVMGKEIKFLLHFVKESKQDESGMPNNRFLAERTGGTYSTLKVQPAELEDSGVYFCASSPLDSTDTQYFGPGTRLTVL.

V usage is TRBV18 and J usage is TRBJ2-1. The CDR3 is 11 residues long. Germline V gives CDR1 KGHSH, CDR2 LQKENI. CDR3 sequence reads: CASSHSLEQFF. The full variable domain, its missing parts supplied by reference TRBV18 and TRBJ2-1, is NAGVMQNPRHLVRRRGQEARLRCSPMKGHSHVYWYRQLPEEGLKFMVYLQKENIIDESGMPKERFSAEFPKEGPSILRIQQVVRGDSAAYFCASSHSLEQFFGPGTRLTVL.

This chain joins TRBV5-5 and TRBJ1-2. CDR1 is SGHKS and CDR2 is YYEKEE in the germline V gene (reference sequence). This CDR3 is 13 amino acids long. CDR3 protein: CASSLDSVYGYTF.

The V and J genes are TRBV20-1 and TRBJ2-1; as DNA is missing, the TRBD1 call by TCRdb cannot be tested. Germline V gives CDR1 DFQATT, CDR2 SNEGSKA (reference sequence). This CDR3 contains 17 residues. CDR3 amino acids: CSARDPVGGSSYNEQFF.

Its frequency marks this clonotype as large. The CDR3 spells CAWDRGYEQFF. The J gene is TRBJ2-1, the V gene TRBV30; the D call from TCRdb, TRBD1, cannot be confirmed without DNA. The CDR3 is 11 residues long. Germline CDR1 GTSNPN, CDR2 SVGIG (reference sequence).

The V and J genes are TRBV6-2 or TRBV6-3 and TRBJ2-7; TCRdb's D gene call, TRBD2, goes unchecked for lack of DNA. The V gene's germline CDR1 is MNHEY and CDR2 SVGEGT. There are 17 residues in the CDR3. CDR3 sequence: CASSWTPLAGGPNEQYF.

The rearrangement joins TRBV2 to TRBJ1-2; there is no DNA to check the TCRdb D call of TRBD1. The CDR3 covers 12 residues. Germline-derived CDR1 and CDR2 are SNHLY and FYNNEI. Here the CDR3 reads CARRGRDYGYTF.

The chain recombines TRBV2 with TRBJ2-1; the D call from TCRdb, TRBD2, cannot be confirmed without DNA. The CDR3 is made up of 14 amino acids. CDR1 is SNHLY and CDR2 is FYNNEI in the germline V gene. The CDR3 protein is CASSRLAGGHEQFF.

This chain joins TRBV29-1 and TRBJ2-5; the TCRdb call, TRBD1, lacks DNA for checking. Germline CDR1 SQVTM, CDR2 ANQGSEA. This CDR3 has 16 amino acids. CDR3 loop: CSVEDIGTYPQETQYF.

Measured by frequency, this clonotype is medium-sized (0.01 to 0.1%). This sequence joins TRBV9 and TRBJ2-1; without DNA, the TCRdb call of TRBD2 cannot be checked. Germline CDR1 reads SGDLS; CDR2 reads YYNGEE. CDR3 length: 17 residues. CDR3 region: CASSSPSGRSSYNEQFF.

The chain joins TRBV20-1 to TRBJ1-1; TCRdb's D gene call, TRBD1, goes unchecked for lack of DNA. The CDR3 is made up of 15 amino acids. Per the germline V gene, CDR1 is DFQATT and CDR2 is SNEGSKA (reference sequence). Here the CDR3 reads CSARNPGSTDTEAFF.

The chain carries TRBV29-1 and TRBJ2-3; TCRdb picks TRBD2, but there is no DNA to check that call. Germline assignment: CDR1 SQVTM and CDR2 ANQGSEA. The CDR3 has 16 residues. The CDR3 region is CSVEDRAGGGTDTQYF.

The chain links TRBV5-6 to TRBJ2-1. The CDR3 consists of 12 residues. Germline loops: CDR1 SGHDT, CDR2 YYEEEE. The CDR3 sequence: CASSLRFNEQFF. The full variable domain, in which reference TRBV5-6 and TRBJ2-1 provide the parts outside the CDR3, is DAGVTQSPTHLIKTRGQQVTLRCSPKSGHDTVSWYQQALGQGPQFIFQYYEEEERQRGNFPDRFSGHQFPNYSSELNVNALLLGDSALYLCASSLRFNEQFFGPGTRLTVL.

This chain joins TRBV20-1 and TRBJ1-6; TCRdb designates TRBD1, a call that cannot be tested without DNA. The V gene's germline CDR1 is DFQATT and CDR2 SNEGSKA (reference sequence). The CDR3 consists of 14 residues. CDR3 loop: CSARGNRGDSPLHF.

The V gene is TRBV3-1, the J gene TRBJ2-1; with no DNA, the TCRdb D assignment of TRBD2 cannot be verified. CDR3 length: 17 amino acids. From germline, CDR1 is LGHDT and CDR2 YNNKEL (reference sequence). The CDR3 spells CASSQDGGAGGRNEQFF.

This clonotype is called medium-sized based on its frequency. The chain carries TRBV2 and TRBJ1-1. The germline V gene has CDR1 SNHLY and CDR2 FYNNEI. The CDR3 has 12 amino acids. The CDR3 protein is CASTKRVAEAFF.

The V call is TRBV6-2 or TRBV6-3, the J call TRBJ1-1; the D gene TCRdb calls, TRBD1, cannot be checked with no DNA. CDR3 length equals 16 residues. Germline-derived CDR1 and CDR2 are MNHEY and SVGEGT. The CDR3 sequence is CASSHGGQGQNTEAFF.

J is TRBJ1-3 and V is TRBV9. CDR1 SGDLS and CDR2 YYNGEE come from the germline V gene. The CDR3 totals 13 residues. The CDR3 spells CASSVNSGNTIYF. The variable domain in full, completed from reference TRBV9 and TRBJ1-3, reads DSGVTQTPKHLITATGQRVTLRCSPRSGDLSVYWYQQSLDQGLQFLIQYYNGEERAKGNILERFSAQQFPDLHSELNLSSLELGDSALYFCASSVNSGNTIYFGEGSWLTVV.

This clonotype is classed as medium-sized (0.01 to 0.1%) by frequency. The rearrangement links TRBV7-8 to TRBJ2-5; TCRdb designates TRBD1, a call that cannot be tested without DNA. The CDR3 has 17 amino acids. Per germline, CDR1 SGHVS and CDR2 FQNEAQ. CDR3 region: CASSRLRAFGGRETQYF.

V and J are TRBV29-1 and TRBJ1-2. Germline V gene data show CDR1 as SQVTM and CDR2 as ANQGSEA. The CDR3 sequence is 11 residues long. The CDR3 loop is CSVTGTGGYTF.

CDR3 sequence: CATSAPGAETQYF. V and J are TRBV24-1 and TRBJ2-5; with no DNA, the TCRdb D assignment of TRBD1 cannot be verified. The CDR3 length is 13 residues. The germline CDR1 and CDR2 sequences are KGHDR and SFDVKD.

V gene TRBV5-1 combines with J gene TRBJ2-1; the TCRdb D gene call, TRBD2, has no DNA to confirm it. Germline V gene sequence: CDR1 SGHRS, CDR2 YFSETQ. The CDR3 contains 16 residues. The CDR3 loop reads CASRPSGRAEGNEQFF.

V is TRBV29-1 and J is TRBJ1-1; TCRdb designates TRBD1, a call that cannot be tested without DNA. This CDR3 is 12 amino acids long. Germline lookup yields CDR1 SQVTM and CDR2 ANQGSEA. CDR3 amino acids: CSVENGIEGAFF. The complete variable domain, with remaining parts taken from reference TRBV29-1 and TRBJ1-1, reads SAVISQKPSRDICQRGTSLTIQCQVDSQVTMMFWYRQQPGQSLTLIATANQGSEATYESGFVIDKFPISRPNLTFSTLTVSNMSPEDSSIYLCSVENGIEGAFFGQGTRLTVV.